What follows is one TCR beta chain and its context. The CDR3 consists of 15 residues. The V gene end was trimmed by 8 bases and the J gene end by 5 bases; junction bases not matched to a gene: 16. The germline V gene encodes CDR1 GTSNPN and CDR2 SVGIG (reference sequence). The data stem from a study of blood T cell repertoires in COVID-19. Across the whole study: Acute-phase and convalescent COVID-19 samples originated in the United States, Italy and Spain. T cells, B-cell-depleted T cells, or PBMCs provided the cDNA or gDNA that served as material.

Clones were sequenced by immunoSEQ multiplex PCR, and TCRdb holds only the in-frame ones, with some missing. The table shows under 250,000 clones, with roughly nine tenths occurring only once. Material: peripheral blood. The receptor was isolated from a man between 25 and 39 years old with acute or convalescent COVID-19. The chain has TRBV30 and TRBJ2-5, with 8 bases that match TRBD2. DNA of the CDR3: TGTGCCGGGAACGACGGGGGGGGAGGTTGGGAGACCCAGTACTTC. Translation gives CAGNDGGGGWETQYF.